The present TCR beta chain was sequenced within a study of T cell clonality in common variable immunodeficiency. This clone was detected many times. The read terminates 3 residues before the CDR3 end, so the remaining end is supplied by the germline J gene. Germline values: CDR1 SGHRS, CDR2 YFSETQ. CDR3 length: 14 residues. V was shortened by 0 bases and J by 0 bases, with 7 bases between the two germline ends. Generated by immunoSEQ multiplex PCR, the TCRdb table keeps only in-frame clones and is missing some. Observed in the sample are under 35,000 clones, none of them singletons. The V gene is TRBV5-1, the J gene TRBJ2-7, with D perhaps TRBD1 (6 bases). The sequenced sample consisted of peripheral blood mononuclear cells. The sequence was obtained from a person aged 18 to 75 in good health. The CDR3 DNA, read in part, is TGCGCCAGCAGCTTGGTACAGGGCTCCTACGAG. Translated: CASSLVQGSYE. The CDR3 as a whole reads CASSLVQGSYEQYF. The whole variable domain, filled in from reference TRBV5-1 and TRBJ2-7, reads KAGVTQTPRYLIKTRGQQVTLSCSPISGHRSVSWYQQTPGQGLQFLFEYFSETQRNKGNFPGRFSGRQFSNSRSEMNVSTLELGDSALYLCASSLVQGSYEQYFGPGTRLTVT.